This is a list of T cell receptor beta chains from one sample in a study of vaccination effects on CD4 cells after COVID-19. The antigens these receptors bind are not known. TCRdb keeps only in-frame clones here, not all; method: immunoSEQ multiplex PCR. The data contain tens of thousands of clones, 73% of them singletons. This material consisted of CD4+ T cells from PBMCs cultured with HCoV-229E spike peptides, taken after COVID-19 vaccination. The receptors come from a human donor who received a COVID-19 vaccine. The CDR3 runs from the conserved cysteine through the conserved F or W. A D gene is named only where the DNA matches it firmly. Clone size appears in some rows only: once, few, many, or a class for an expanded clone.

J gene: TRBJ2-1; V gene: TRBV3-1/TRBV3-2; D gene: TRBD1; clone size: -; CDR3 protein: CASSFLRGPRNEQFF; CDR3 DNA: TGTGCCAGCAGCTTCCTAAGGGGGCCTAGGAATGAGCAGTTCTTC
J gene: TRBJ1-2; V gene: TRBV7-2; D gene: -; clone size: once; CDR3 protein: CASSPLQGGNYGYTF; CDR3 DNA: TGTGCCAGCAGCCCTCTACAGGGAGGTAACTATGGCTACACCTTC
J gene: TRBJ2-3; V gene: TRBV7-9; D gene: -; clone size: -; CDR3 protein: CASSLVAGATATDTQYF; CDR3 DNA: TGTGCCAGCAGCTTAGTCGCCGGGGCAACCGCCACAGATACGCAGTATTTT
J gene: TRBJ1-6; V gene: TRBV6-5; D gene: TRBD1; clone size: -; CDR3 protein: CASTRTGRLHSPLHF; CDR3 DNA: TGTGCCAGCACCCGGACAGGGCGATTGCATTCACCCCTCCACTTT
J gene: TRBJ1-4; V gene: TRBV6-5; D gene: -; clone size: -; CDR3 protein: CASSTSSSYEKLFF; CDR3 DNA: -
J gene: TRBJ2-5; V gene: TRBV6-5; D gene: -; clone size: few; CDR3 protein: CASSWALGPRETQYF; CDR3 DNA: TGTGCCAGCAGCTGGGCGTTAGGCCCCCGGGAGACCCAGTACTTC
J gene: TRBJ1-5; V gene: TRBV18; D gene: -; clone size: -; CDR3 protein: CASSPESSRVQPQHF; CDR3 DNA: TGTGCCAGCTCACCAGAGAGCTCACGGGTTCAGCCCCAGCATTTT
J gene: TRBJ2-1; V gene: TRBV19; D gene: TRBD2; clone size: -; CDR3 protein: CASNSLAGGKDEQFF; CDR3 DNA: TGTGCCAGTAACTCGCTAGCGGGGGGGAAGGATGAGCAGTTCTTC
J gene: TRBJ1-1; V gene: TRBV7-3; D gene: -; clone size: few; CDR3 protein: CASSASLERTEAFF; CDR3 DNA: TGTGCCAGCAGCGCCTCTCTTGAACGCACTGAAGCTTTCTTT
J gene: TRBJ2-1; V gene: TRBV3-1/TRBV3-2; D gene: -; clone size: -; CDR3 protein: CAASISSYNEQFF; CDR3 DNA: TGTGCCGCCAGTATAAGCTCCTACAATGAGCAGTTCTTC
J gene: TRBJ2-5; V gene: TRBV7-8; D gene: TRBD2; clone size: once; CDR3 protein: CASSRGTSGYQETQYF; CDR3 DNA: TGTGCCAGCAGCCGAGGGACTAGCGGGTACCAAGAGACCCAGTACTTC
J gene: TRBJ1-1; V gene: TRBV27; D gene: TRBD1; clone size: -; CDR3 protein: CASSPARDRDTEAFF; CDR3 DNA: TGTGCCAGCAGTCCGGCACGGGACAGAGACACTGAAGCTTTCTTT
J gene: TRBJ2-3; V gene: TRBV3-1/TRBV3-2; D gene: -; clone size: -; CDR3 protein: CASTPPLPPSTDTQYF; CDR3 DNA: TGTGCCAGCACACCGCCACTGCCGCCAAGCACAGATACGCAGTATTTT
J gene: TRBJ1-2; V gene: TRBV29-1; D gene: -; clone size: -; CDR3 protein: CSVVGTPRGGYTF; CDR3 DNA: TGCAGCGTTGTGGGGACGCCCCGCGGCGGCTACACCTTC